One and the same sample provided the 27 T cell receptor beta chains below, sequenced in a study of T-cell memory formation after mild COVID-19. TCRdb reanalysed the 5' RACE reads using MiXCR and keeps one entry per CDR3 protein. The repertoire holds 450,000 to 700,000 distinct CDR3 sequences, with over 15% as singletons. The specimen was PBMCs or a T cell subset sorted from them (not recorded which). The receptor source for this set is an adult woman who had mild COVID-19 (a few samples of this study predate the infection). Cell type and time point are not known.

V and J are TRBV12-3 or TRBV12-4 and TRBJ1-5, with a possible D match to TRBD1 (6 bases). This CDR3 comprises 13 residues. Trimming stripped 6 bases from V and 7 bases from J, with 13 bases between. The CDR3 loop reads CASSTGSGQPQHF. CDR3 nucleotide sequence: TGTGCCAGCAGCACAGGGAGCGGGCAGCCCCAGCATTTT.

The CDR3: CASSQDRSSGSNEQFF. CDR3 DNA: TGCGCCAGCAGCCAAGATAGGTCTAGCGGGTCCAATGAGCAGTTCTTC. This sequence joins TRBV4-3 and TRBJ2-1; 8 bases line up with TRBD2. The CDR3 totals 16 residues. Germline V gene lookup returns CDR1 LGHNA and CDR2 YSLEER. V was clipped by 0 bases and J by 6 bases; unmatched bases: 7.

This clonotype was counted a few times. The chain combines TRBV5-1 with TRBJ2-3, with 7 positions matching TRBD2. V trimming: 4 bases; J trimming: 6 bases; junction bases outside the gene matches: 8. Germline V gene sequence: CDR1 SGHRS, CDR2 YFSETQ. CDR3 size: 14 residues. The CDR3 loop is CASSPRAGLDTQYF. The CDR3 DNA reads as TGCGCCAGCAGCCCCAGAGCGGGGTTGGATACGCAGTATTTT.

This chain uses TRBV5-6 with TRBJ2-3; D might be TRBD2 (6 bases). This CDR3 region has 16 residues. With 4 bases removed from V and 2 bases from J, the gap between germline ends came to 17 bases. Per the germline V gene, CDR1 is SGHDT and CDR2 is YYEEEE. CDR3 amino acids: CASSLIQDYTTDTQYF. The DNA of the CDR3 is TGTGCCAGCAGCCTGATCCAGGACTACACCACAGATACGCAGTATTTT.

The V call is TRBV29-1, the J call TRBJ2-3, with D uncertain. CDR3 length equals 11 residues. Germline CDR1 reads SQVTM; CDR2 reads ANQGSEA. V was shortened by 4 bases and J by 7 bases, with 9 bases between the two germline ends. This CDR3 reads CSVAPEYTQYF. The CDR3 DNA reads as TGCAGCGTTGCCCCCGAGTATACGCAGTATTTT.

This chain uses TRBV7-9 with TRBJ2-5; D gene uncertain. Trimming took 6 bases from V and 7 from J, leaving 12 bases between them. The CDR3 length is 12 residues. Germline CDR1 SEHNR, CDR2 FQNEAQ (reference sequence). CDR3 coding DNA: TGTGCCAGCAGGTCGATTCAGCCGACCCAGTACTTC. Translating gives CASRSIQPTQYF.

This clonotype was observed a handful of times. The V call is TRBV4-1, the J call TRBJ2-1, with TRBD2 matching 16 bases. Trimming cost V 3 bases and J 2 bases; bases outside gene matches: 7. There are 19 residues in the CDR3. The V gene's germline CDR1 is MGHRA and CDR2 YSYEKL. CDR3 region: CASSQVQGLAGGAYNEQFF. The CDR3 nucleotides are TGCGCCAGCAGCCAGGTCCAGGGACTAGCGGGGGGGGCCTACAATGAGCAGTTCTTC.

This rearrangement joins TRBV2 to TRBJ2-1; either TRBD1 or TRBD2 may supply D (5 bases each). Germline V lookup: CDR1 SNHLY, CDR2 FYNNEI. Deletions cut 6 bases from V and 3 bases from J, with 9 bases between. The CDR3 has 13 amino acids. The CDR3 DNA reads TGTGCCAGCAGGGACACTAGCTACAATGAGCAGTTCTTC. Encoded protein: CASRDTSYNEQFF.

This clonotype was counted a few times. The V and J genes are TRBV6-5 and TRBJ1-4; D is ambiguous. V was clipped by 6 bases and J by 4 bases, with 12 bases between them. Germline V gene lookup returns CDR1 MNHEY and CDR2 SVGAGI. This CDR3 spans 14 amino acids. The CDR3 sequence is CASRSEGFNEKLFF. DNA of the CDR3: TGTGCCAGCAGGTCCGAGGGATTTAATGAAAAACTGTTTTTT.

V and J are TRBV25-1 and TRBJ2-3; no firm D call. Trimming left V 2 bases short and J 3 bases short, with 15 bases between. Germline V gene data show CDR1 as MGHDK and CDR2 as SYGVNS. The CDR3 sequence is 16 residues long. The CDR3, as DNA: TGTGCCAGCAGTGAACCTGTGGGCAGCTCAACAGATACGCAGTATTTT. Translation gives CASSEPVGSSTDTQYF.

The chain couples TRBV12-3 or TRBV12-4 to TRBJ2-7, with 7 nucleotides matching TRBD1. J was trimmed by 6 bases and V by 5 bases; bases with no gene match: 7. The CDR3 is 13 amino acids. CDR3 nucleotide sequence: TGTGCCAGCAGTCAGGACAGGTCTCGCGAGCAGTACTTC. It translates to CASSQDRSREQYF.

This chain connects TRBV6-5 to TRBJ2-7; 10 bases map to TRBD2. With V trimmed by 3 bases and J by 6 bases, 5 bases remained unmatched. Germline V gene data show CDR1 as MNHEY and CDR2 as SVGAGI. CDR3 length: 14 amino acids. CDR3 nucleotide sequence: TGTGCCAGCAGTTATAGCGGGAGGTTTTCCGAGCAGTACTTC. It translates to CASSYSGRFSEQYF.

This clonotype was recorded a few times. The genes are TRBV12-3 or TRBV12-4 and TRBJ2-1; no firm D call. CDR3 length: 12 residues. V lost 4 bases and J 9 bases, leaving 10 bases between the germline ends. In DNA, the CDR3 is TGTGCCAGCAGTTGGGTTTTGGGTGAGCAGTTCTTC. It yields the protein CASSWVLGEQFF.

The chain combines TRBV30 with TRBJ1-1; D unresolved. The CDR3 runs to 11 residues. Per germline, CDR1 GTSNPN and CDR2 SVGIG (reference sequence). V was pared by 0 bases and J by 2 bases, with 1 base between. CDR3 residues: CAWSVNTEAFF. The CDR3 DNA follows: TGTGCCTGGAGTGTTAACACTGAAGCTTTCTTT.

This clonotype was seen more than once but under ten times. CDR3 amino acids: CASSADRGAETQYF. DNA for the CDR3: TGTGCCAGCAGCGCCGACAGGGGTGCAGAGACCCAGTACTTC. The rearrangement joins TRBV7-3 to TRBJ2-5; 8 positions match TRBD1. The germline V gene encodes CDR1 SGHTA and CDR2 FQGTGA. The CDR3 extends over 14 amino acids. The V segment lost 5 bases and the J segment 4 bases; nucleotides outside the gene matches: 6.

The chain is built from TRBV2 and TRBJ2-4; tentative D call: TRBD1 (6 bases). Germline lookup yields CDR1 SNHLY and CDR2 FYNNEI. With 6 bases removed from V and 8 bases from J, the gap between germline ends came to 17 bases. This CDR3 has 14 amino acids. Here the CDR3 DNA reads TGTGCCAGCAGCGACGGACAGAACAGGCACATTCAGTACTTC. Translating it yields CASSDGQNRHIQYF.

Only a few counts were recorded for this clonotype. This chain uses TRBV19 with TRBJ2-7; the D is unclear. CDR3 length equals 16 residues. CDR1 and CDR2 (germline): LNHDA, SQIVND (reference sequence). Between the trimmed V and J ends, which lost 5 bases and 2 bases, there was a span of 19 bases. The CDR3 nucleotides read TGTGCCAGTAGTCCCCAGTCTCCATCATCTACCTACGAGCAGTACTTC. Amino acid sequence: CASSPQSPSSTYEQYF.

In its sample, this clonotype was seen a few times. The chain employs TRBV18 and TRBJ2-4; 8 positions agree with TRBD1. This CDR3 region has 15 residues. V gave up 3 bases and J gave up 8 bases; unmatched junction bases: 9. Germline values: CDR1 KGHSH, CDR2 LQKENI. The CDR3 DNA reads TGTGCCAGCTCACCGATACAGGGGGAAGACGACATTCAGTACTTC. This translates into CASSPIQGEDDIQYF.

This clonotype was detected a few times. This chain links TRBV6-5 with TRBJ1-1; D possibly corresponds to TRBD1 (6 bases). The CDR3 has 16 amino acids. Germline lookup yields CDR1 MNHEY and CDR2 SVGAGI. The V end was cut by 3 bases, the J end by 1 base, with 15 bases between. The CDR3 here is CASSYSAQGWNTEAFF. CDR3 sequence (DNA): TGTGCCAGCAGTTATTCGGCACAGGGATGGAACACTGAAGCTTTCTTT.

V usage is TRBV3-1 and J usage is TRBJ1-2; D possibly corresponds to TRBD1 (6 bases). The germline V and J ends were trimmed by 1 base and 5 bases, with 23 bases remaining between them. This CDR3 is built from 18 residues. Per the germline V gene, CDR1 is LGHDT and CDR2 is YNNKEL (reference sequence). CDR3 sequence reads: CASSQAATQGPVGYGYTF. The CDR3 DNA sequence: TGTGCCAGCAGCCAAGCGGCTACTCAGGGGCCCGTGGGGTATGGCTACACCTTC.

This clonotype was seen a handful of times. V and J are TRBV12-3 or TRBV12-4 and TRBJ2-3; a possible D gene is TRBD2 (6 bases). The CDR3 runs 13 residues. Trimming left V 6 bases short and J 6 bases short, with 13 bases between. The CDR3 protein is CASRYTSGDTQYF. The DNA for the CDR3 is TGTGCCAGCAGGTATACCAGCGGGGATACGCAGTATTTT.

The chain employs TRBV6-2 or TRBV6-3 and TRBJ2-3; TRBD2 agrees at 7 bases. V gave up 1 base and J gave up 5 bases; unmatched junction bases: 12. Germline lookup yields CDR1 MNHEY and CDR2 SVGEGT. This CDR3 spans 17 amino acids. This CDR3 is CASSYWGGTWSEDTQYF. Written as DNA, the CDR3 is TGTGCCAGCAGTTACTGGGGAGGGACGTGGTCAGAAGATACGCAGTATTTT.

The chain is built from TRBV24-1 and TRBJ2-5; tentatively, D is TRBD2 (5 bases). Trimming removed 4 bases at V and 4 bases at J, with 12 bases between. There are 14 residues in the CDR3. Looked up from germline, CDR1 is KGHDR and CDR2 is SFDVKD. This CDR3 reads CATSDPGSGETQYF. Written as DNA, the CDR3 is TGTGCCACCAGTGACCCGGGGAGCGGAGAGACCCAGTACTTC.

CDR3: CASSSYGDISNQPQHF. DNA of the CDR3: TGTGCCAGCAGTTCATACGGGGATATTAGCAATCAGCCCCAGCATTTT. The J gene is TRBJ1-5, the V gene TRBV12-3 or TRBV12-4, with unresolved D. The CDR3 covers 16 residues. With 4 bases removed from V and 0 bases from J, the gap between germline ends came to 13 bases.

This clonotype was counted a few times. The chain combines TRBV6-6 with TRBJ2-1; TRBD2 matches 10 bases. The CDR3 extends over 15 amino acids. Germline CDR1 is MNHNY and CDR2 is SVGAGI (reference sequence). V shed 4 bases, J shed 7 bases, and the junction held 7 bases outside the gene matches. The CDR3 loop reads CASSWKRGGRNEQFF. The CDR3 coding sequence is TGTGCCAGCAGTTGGAAGCGGGGGGGCAGGAATGAGCAGTTCTTC.

This clonotype came up a few times. The chain combines TRBV4-3 with TRBJ2-2, with 8 bases aligning to TRBD2. Looked up from germline, CDR1 is LGHNA and CDR2 is YSLEER. V dropped 4 bases and J dropped 4; count of bases not matched to a gene: 5. This CDR3 comprises 15 residues. The CDR3 protein is CASSRTGGRTGELFF. The CDR3 region has the DNA TGCGCCAGCAGCCGAACGGGAGGGCGCACCGGGGAGCTGTTTTTT.

Only a few counts were recorded for this clonotype. The rearrangement joins TRBV12-3 or TRBV12-4 to TRBJ1-1; D not resolved. V lost 7 bases to trimming and J lost 3 bases, with 15 bases between them. The CDR3 runs to 14 residues. CDR3 protein: CASISGGGHTEAFF. The CDR3 DNA follows: TGTGCCAGCATCTCCGGAGGTGGGCACACTGAAGCTTTCTTT.